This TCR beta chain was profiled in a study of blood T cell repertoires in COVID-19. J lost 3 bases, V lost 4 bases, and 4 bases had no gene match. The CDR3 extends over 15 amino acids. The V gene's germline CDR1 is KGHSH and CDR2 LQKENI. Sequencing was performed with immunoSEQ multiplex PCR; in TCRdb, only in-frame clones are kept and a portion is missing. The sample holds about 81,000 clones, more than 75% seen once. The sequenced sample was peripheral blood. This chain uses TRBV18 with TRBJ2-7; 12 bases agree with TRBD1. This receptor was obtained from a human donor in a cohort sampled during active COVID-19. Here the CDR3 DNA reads TGTGCCAGCTCACTCGGGACAGGGGGCTTCTACGAGCAGTACTTC. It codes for CASSLGTGGFYEQYF.